This T cell receptor (beta chain) appears in the sequencing data of a study of shared clonotypes between healthy human individuals. About the study: In total, the donors were a couple of women and a few men aged 18 to 49. Whole-study findings and limits: With few donors, the genetic and exposure-history diversity represented was limited.

Clones were sequenced by immunoSEQ multiplex PCR, and TCRdb holds only the in-frame ones, with some missing. Of 1.5 million to 2.5 million clones in the sample, approximately 94% were seen once. Only CD45RO-negative cells positively selected for CCR7 counted as naive CD8 cells, so terminally differentiated effector memory CD45RA+ cells were excluded. Germline loops: CDR1 PRHDT, CDR2 FYEKMQ (reference sequence). The CDR3 runs 13 residues. V was clipped by 5 bases and J by 4 bases, with 11 bases between them. Concerning this clone: The antigen is undetermined.

Sequenced input: naive CD8+ T cells sorted from blood. This TCR came from a man aged 18 to 30 in good health. The chain couples TRBV13 to TRBJ2-5; the D gene could be TRBD1 or TRBD2 (5 bases each). Here the CDR3 reads CASSNGAGETQYF. CDR3 bases: TGTGCCAGCAGCAACGGGGCGGGAGAGACCCAGTACTTC.